Below, one TCR beta chain is given with its context. What it binds is unknown. Some clones are missing from TCRdb's copy, which holds only in-frame ones; the method was immunoSEQ multiplex PCR. The data contain around 49,000 clones, 75% to 80% of them singletons. The data originate from a study of OX40 agonist ivuxolimab in advanced cancers. Study in general: Patients achieving partial responses numbered three: one hepatocellular carcinoma case and two cutaneous melanoma cases. Regarding the study as a whole: People who partly responded at 0.1-3.0 mg/kg had some of the least clonal expansion seen. By week 6 at 0.1 to 3.0 mg/kg, blood CD4+ and CD8+ T cells had expanded clonally.

The CDR3 contains 17 residues. Unmatched junction bases numbered 7, after V lost 3 bases and J lost 0 bases. From germline, CDR1 is MDHEN and CDR2 SYDVKM. The sequence was collected from an adult with an advanced solid tumor such as melanoma, head and neck, liver or kidney cancer. The chain carries TRBV28 and TRBJ2-3, with 9 bases aligning to TRBD2. The sample consisted of CD4+ or CD8+ T cells sorted from blood, taken in a trial of the OX40 agonist ivuxolimab. The CDR3 is CASSLASGKSSTDTQYF. CDR3 sequence (DNA): TGTGCCAGCAGTTTGGCTAGCGGGAAATCTAGCACAGATACGCAGTATTTT. The variable domain in full, completed from reference TRBV28 and TRBJ2-3, reads DVKVTQSSRYLVKRTGEKVFLECVQDMDHENMFWYRQDPGLGLRLIYFSYDVKMKEKGDIPEGYSVSREKKERFSLILESASTNQTSMYLCASSLASGKSSTDTQYFGPGTRLTVL.